Described below is a single T cell receptor beta chain sequence and its context. This entry comes from a study of T cell changes during pregnancy in multiple sclerosis. The CDR3 loop spans 15 amino acids. V shed 5 bases and J 2 bases; nucleotides not matched to a gene: 6. The V gene's germline CDR1 is MNHEY and CDR2 SVGAGI. Only in-frame clones appear in the TCRdb table, and some are missing; sequencing was by immunoSEQ multiplex PCR. The sample lists around 36,000 clones, around nine tenths occurring once. Here the sequenced sample was peripheral blood, taken before pregnancy. The sequence derives from a female donor with multiple sclerosis, enrolled in a pregnancy study. The rearrangement links TRBV6-5 to TRBJ1-3; 7 bases are shared with TRBD1. CDR3 nucleotides: TGTGCCAGCAGTACCACAGGGGATACTGGAAACACCATATATTTT. Residues: CASSTTGDTGNTIYF.